This TCR beta chain was sequenced during a study of T-cell memory formation after mild COVID-19. TCRdb ran MiXCR on the 5' RACE reads and lists one entry per CDR3 protein. Among 100,000 or so distinct CDR3 sequences listed, roughly 11% were seen once. The CDR3 totals 14 residues. Looked up from germline, CDR1 is SGHAT and CDR2 is FQNNGV. In this sample, this clonotype is medium-sized. An end of the junction differs from the germline gene, which may be a read error. Sequenced material: PBMCs or a T cell subset sorted from them (not recorded which). The TCR comes from a man aged 18 to 35 who had mild COVID-19 (a few samples of this study predate the infection). Cell type and time point are not known. The V call is TRBV11-2, the J call TRBJ1-1, with 7 bases that match TRBD1. CDR3 in DNA: TGTGCCAGCAGTTTAGACAGGGTCTACACTGAAGCTTTCTTT. Residues: CASSLDRVYTEAFF.